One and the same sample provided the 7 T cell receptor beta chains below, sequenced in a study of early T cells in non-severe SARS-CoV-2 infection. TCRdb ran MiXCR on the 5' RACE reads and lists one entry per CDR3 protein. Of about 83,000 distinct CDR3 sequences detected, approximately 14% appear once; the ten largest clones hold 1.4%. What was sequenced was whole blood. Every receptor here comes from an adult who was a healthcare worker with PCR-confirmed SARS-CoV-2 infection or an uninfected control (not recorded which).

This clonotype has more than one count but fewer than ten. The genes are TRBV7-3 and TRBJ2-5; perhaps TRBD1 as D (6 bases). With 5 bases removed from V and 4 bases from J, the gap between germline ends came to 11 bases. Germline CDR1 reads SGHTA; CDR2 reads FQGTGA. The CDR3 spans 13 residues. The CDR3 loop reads CASSQGGRETQYF. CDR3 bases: TGTGCCAGCAGCCAAGGGGGAAGAGAGACCCAGTACTTC. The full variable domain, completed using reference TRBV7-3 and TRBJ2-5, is GAGVSQTPSNKVTEKGKYVELRCDPISGHTALYWYRQSLGQGPEFLIYFQGTGAADDSGLPNDRFFAVRPEGSVSTLKIQRTERGDSAVYLCASSQGGRETQYFGPGTRLLVL.

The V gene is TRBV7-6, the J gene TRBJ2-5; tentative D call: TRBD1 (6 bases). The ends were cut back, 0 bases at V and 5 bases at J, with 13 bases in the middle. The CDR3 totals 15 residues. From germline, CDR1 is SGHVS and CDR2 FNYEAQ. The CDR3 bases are TGTGCCAGCAGCTTAGCCCAGGGGCCCAGGGAGACCCAGTACTTC. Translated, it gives CASSLAQGPRETQYF.

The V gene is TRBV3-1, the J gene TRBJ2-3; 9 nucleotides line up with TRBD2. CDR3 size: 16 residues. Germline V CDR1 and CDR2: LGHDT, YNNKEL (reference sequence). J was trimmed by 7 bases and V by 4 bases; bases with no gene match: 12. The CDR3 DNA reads TGTGCCAGCAGCCCCCAAGCGGGGGGCCAGTTGAATACGCAGTATTTT. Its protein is CASSPQAGGQLNTQYF.

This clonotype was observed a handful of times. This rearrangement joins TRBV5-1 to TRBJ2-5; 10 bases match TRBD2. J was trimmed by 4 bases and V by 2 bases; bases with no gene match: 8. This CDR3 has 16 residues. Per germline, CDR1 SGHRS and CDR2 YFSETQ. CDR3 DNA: TGCGCCAGCAGCTTTAACCGAGCGGGGGGGCGAGAGACCCAGTACTTC. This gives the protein CASSFNRAGGRETQYF.

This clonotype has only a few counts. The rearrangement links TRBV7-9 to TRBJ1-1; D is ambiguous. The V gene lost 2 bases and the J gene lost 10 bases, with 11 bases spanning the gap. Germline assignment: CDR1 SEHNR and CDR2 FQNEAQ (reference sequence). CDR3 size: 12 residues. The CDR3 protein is CASSLSGGRAFF. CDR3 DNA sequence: TGTGCCAGCAGCTTAAGCGGAGGTCGAGCTTTCTTT.

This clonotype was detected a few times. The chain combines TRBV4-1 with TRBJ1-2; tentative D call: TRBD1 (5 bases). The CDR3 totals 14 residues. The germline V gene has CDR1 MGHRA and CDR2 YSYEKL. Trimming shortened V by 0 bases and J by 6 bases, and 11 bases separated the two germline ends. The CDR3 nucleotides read TGCGCCAGCAGCCAAGATCAGGGCAGGGATGGCTACACCTTC. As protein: CASSQDQGRDGYTF.

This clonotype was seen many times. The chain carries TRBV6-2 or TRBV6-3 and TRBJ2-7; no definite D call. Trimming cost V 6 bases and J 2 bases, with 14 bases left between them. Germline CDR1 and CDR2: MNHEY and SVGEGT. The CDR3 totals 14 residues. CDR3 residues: CASRPHWPPYEQYF. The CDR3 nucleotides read TGTGCCAGCAGGCCTCACTGGCCTCCCTACGAGCAGTACTTC.